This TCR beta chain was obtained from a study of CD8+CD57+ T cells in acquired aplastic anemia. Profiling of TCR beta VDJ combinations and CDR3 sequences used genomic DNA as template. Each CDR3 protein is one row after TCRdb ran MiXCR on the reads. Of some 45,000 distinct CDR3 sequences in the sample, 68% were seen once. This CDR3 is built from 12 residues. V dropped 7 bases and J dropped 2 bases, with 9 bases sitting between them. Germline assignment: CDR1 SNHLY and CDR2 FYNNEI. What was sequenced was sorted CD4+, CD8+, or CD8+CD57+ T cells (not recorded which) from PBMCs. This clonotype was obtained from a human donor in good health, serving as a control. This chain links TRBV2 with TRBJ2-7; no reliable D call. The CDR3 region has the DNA TGTGCCAGCAACGGCGGAACCTACGAGCAGTACTTC. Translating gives CASNGGTYEQYF.